The sequence of this TCR beta chain was determined in a study of shared clonotypes between healthy human individuals. The CDR3 is 13 residues long. CDR1 is KGHSH and CDR2 is LQKENI in the germline V gene. V shed 4 bases and J shed 6 bases, with 10 bases lying between them. Study-level findings and limits: All-four-donor shared clonotypes had higher generation probabilities than non-shared clonotypes did.

At a deep level, the assay was run. TCRdb's table, derived via immunoSEQ multiplex PCR, lists solely in-frame clones and lacks some. The sample yields nearly 750,000 clones, roughly 72% seen once. Comments on this clone: Antigen: not known.

The sequencing sample was made of memory CD4+ T cells sorted from blood. Described subset: CD45RA-negative fraction. The chain joins TRBV18 to TRBJ2-1; D is ambiguous. The TCR comes from a woman aged 25 to 39 in good health. The chain's CDR3 is CASSHPVGNEQFF. The CDR3 DNA sequence: TGTGCCAGCTCACATCCAGTTGGCAATGAGCAGTTCTTC. The variable domain in full, completed from reference TRBV18 and TRBJ2-1, reads NAGVMQNPRHLVRRRGQEARLRCSPMKGHSHVYWYRQLPEEGLKFMVYLQKENIIDESGMPKERFSAEFPKEGPSILRIQQVVRGDSAAYFCASSHPVGNEQFFGPGTRLTVL.